This T cell receptor beta chain is drawn from a study of blood T cell repertoires in COVID-19. Whole-study context: Spain, Italy and the United States supplied samples that represented acute and convalescent COVID-19. The analysed material was cDNA or gDNA that came from T cells, B-cell-depleted T cells, or PBMCs.

The CDR3 has 14 amino acids. V gave up 4 bases and J gave up 5 bases, with 14 bases separating them. Per germline, CDR1 MNHEY and CDR2 SVGAGI. Generated by immunoSEQ multiplex PCR, the TCRdb table keeps only in-frame clones and is missing some. The sample includes 53,000 or so clones, about three quarters seen only once; the top ten take around 42%. Sequenced sample: peripheral blood. V gene TRBV6-5 combines with J gene TRBJ1-2, with D perhaps TRBD1 (6 bases). This TCR was sampled from a man aged 65-85 years with active or convalescent COVID-19. The CDR3 DNA reads as TGTGCCAGCAGTTCGGGGGGCGTTGGGTATGGCTACACCTTC. This gives the protein CASSSGGVGYGYTF.